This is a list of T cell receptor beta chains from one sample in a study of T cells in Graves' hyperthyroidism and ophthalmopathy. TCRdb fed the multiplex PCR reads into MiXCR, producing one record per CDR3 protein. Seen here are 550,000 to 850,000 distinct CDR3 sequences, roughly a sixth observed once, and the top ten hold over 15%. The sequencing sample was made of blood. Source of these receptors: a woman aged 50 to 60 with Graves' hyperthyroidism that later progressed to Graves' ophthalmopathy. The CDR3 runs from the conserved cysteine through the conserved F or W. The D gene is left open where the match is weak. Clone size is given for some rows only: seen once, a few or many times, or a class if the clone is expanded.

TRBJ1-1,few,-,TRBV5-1,CASSQSPTVNTEAFF,TGCGCCAGCAGCCAAAGCCCTACAGTTAACACTGAAGCTTTCTTT
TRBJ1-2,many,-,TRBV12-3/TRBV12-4,CASTYTGNGYTF,TGTGCCAGCACCTACACAGGGAATGGCTACACCTTC
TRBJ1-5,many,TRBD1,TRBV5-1,CASSSGTGRGQPQHF,TGCGCCAGCAGCTCGGGGACAGGGAGGGGTCAGCCCCAGCATTTT
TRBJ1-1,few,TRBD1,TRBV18,CASSPGQGGRLYTEAFF,TGTGCCAGCTCACCAGGTCAGGGGGGAAGACTCTACACTGAAGCTTTCTTT
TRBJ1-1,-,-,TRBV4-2,CASSQGGDNTEAFF,TGTGCCAGCAGCCAAGGAGGGGATAACACTGAAGCTTTCTTT
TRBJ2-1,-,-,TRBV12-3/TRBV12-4,CASSLVWGTSYNEQFF,TGTGCCAGCAGTTTAGTGTGGGGAACCTCCTACAATGAGCAGTTCTTC
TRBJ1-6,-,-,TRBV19,CASSKLGRTPNSPLHF,TGTGCCAGTAGTAAATTGGGGAGGACACCAAATTCACCCCTCCACTTT
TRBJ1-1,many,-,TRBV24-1,CATSDSGNTEAFF,TGTGCCACCAGTGATTCCGGCAACACTGAAGCTTTCTTT
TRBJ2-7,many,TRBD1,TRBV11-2,CASSPSGQGAYEQYF,TGTGCCAGCAGCCCCTCGGGGCAGGGGGCCTACGAGCAGTACTTC
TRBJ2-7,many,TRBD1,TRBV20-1,CSAKPGQEDYGEQYF,TGCAGTGCAAAACCGGGACAGGAGGACTACGGCGAGCAGTACTTC
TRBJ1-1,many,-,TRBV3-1,CASSQDAVETEAFF,TGTGCCAGCAGCCAAGATGCCGTGGAAACTGAAGCTTTCTTT
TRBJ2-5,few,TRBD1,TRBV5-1,CASTPTGGVETQYF,TGCGCCAGCACCCCGACAGGGGGTGTAGAGACCCAGTACTTC
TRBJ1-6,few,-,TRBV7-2,CASSLVTLFNSPLHF,TGTGCCAGCAGCTTAGTAACTTTATTTAATTCACCCCTCCACTTT
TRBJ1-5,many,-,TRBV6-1,CASRSDTYQPQHF,TGTGCCAGCAGATCCGACACTTATCAGCCCCAGCATTTT
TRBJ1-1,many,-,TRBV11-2,CASSSGVGGIRNTEAFF,TGTGCCAGCAGCTCTGGGGTAGGAGGGATTCGGAACACTGAAGCTTTCTTT
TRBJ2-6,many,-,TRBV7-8,CASSLGASGANVLTF,TGTGCCAGCAGCTTAGGGGCTTCTGGGGCCAACGTCCTGACTTTC
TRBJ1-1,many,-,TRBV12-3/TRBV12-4,CASRISGRGKAFF,TGTGCCAGCAGAATATCGGGACGAGGAAAAGCTTTCTTT
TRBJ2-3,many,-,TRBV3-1,CASSLGGPWNTQYF,TGTGCCAGCAGCCTCGGGGGACCCTGGAATACGCAGTATTTT
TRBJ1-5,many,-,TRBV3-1,CASSQGLSDQPQHF,TGTGCCAGCAGCCAAGGACTGTCGGATCAGCCCCAGCATTTT
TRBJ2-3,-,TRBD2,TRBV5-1,CASSLEGGGPTDTQYF,TGCGCCAGCAGCTTGGAAGGCGGGGGGCCCACAGATACGCAGTATTTT
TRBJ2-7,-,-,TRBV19,CASRPLGGYEQYF,TGTGCCAGTAGACCACTAGGGGGCTACGAGCAGTACTTC
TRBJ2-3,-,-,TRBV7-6,CASSLRDNIHDTQYF,TGTGCCAGCAGCTTACGGGACAACATACATGATACGCAGTATTTT
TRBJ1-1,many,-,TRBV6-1,CASSEWMGENTEAFF,TGTGCCAGCAGCGAGTGGATGGGAGAGAACACTGAAGCTTTCTTT
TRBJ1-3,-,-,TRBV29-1,CSVEGTPGNTIYF,TGCAGCGTTGAAGGGACACCTGGAAACACCATATATTTT
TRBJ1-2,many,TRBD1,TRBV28,CASRIQGAFYGYTF,TGTGCCAGCAGGATACAGGGGGCTTTCTATGGCTACACCTTC
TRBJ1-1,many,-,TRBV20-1,CSARPLGAGTEAFF,TGCAGTGCTAGGCCCCTGGGGGCGGGAACTGAAGCTTTCTTT
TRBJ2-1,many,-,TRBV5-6,CASHLEAEQFF,TGTGCCAGCCACCTCGAAGCTGAGCAGTTCTTC
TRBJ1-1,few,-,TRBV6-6,CASSYGQGQEAFF,TGTGCCAGCAGTTACGGGCAGGGCCAGGAAGCTTTCTTT
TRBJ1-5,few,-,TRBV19,CASRSSGTPSNQPQHF,TGTGCCAGTAGGTCATCGGGAACCCCTAGCAATCAGCCCCAGCATTTT
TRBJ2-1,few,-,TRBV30,CAWSVIQYNEQFF,TGTGCCTGGAGTGTAATACAATACAATGAGCAGTTCTTC
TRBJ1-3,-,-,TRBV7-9,CASSDRTDSGNTIYF,TGTGCCAGCAGCGACCGGACTGACTCTGGAAACACCATATATTTT
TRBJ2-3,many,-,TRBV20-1,CSARAEQGSSDTQYF,TGCAGTGCTAGGGCTGAGCAGGGGTCATCAGATACGCAGTATTTT
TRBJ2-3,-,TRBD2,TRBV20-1,CSAREVAGPDTQYF,TGCAGTGCTAGAGAGGTAGCGGGGCCAGATACGCAGTATTTT
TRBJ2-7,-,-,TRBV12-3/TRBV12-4,CASSLQQGSEQYF,TGTGCCAGCAGTTTACAACAGGGCTCCGAGCAGTACTTC
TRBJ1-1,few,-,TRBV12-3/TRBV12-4,CASSFIAMNTEAFF,TGTGCCAGCAGTTTTATAGCGATGAACACTGAAGCTTTCTTT
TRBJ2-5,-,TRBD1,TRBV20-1,CSAIQGARETQYF,TGCAGTGCTATACAGGGGGCACGAGAGACCCAGTACTTC
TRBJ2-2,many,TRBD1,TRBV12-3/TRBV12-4,CASSFETGAMNTGELFF,TGTGCCAGCAGTTTTGAGACAGGGGCCATGAACACCGGGGAGCTGTTTTTT
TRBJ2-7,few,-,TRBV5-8,CASSFTGSSYEQYF,TGTGCCAGCAGCTTCACGGGGAGCTCCTACGAGCAGTACTTC
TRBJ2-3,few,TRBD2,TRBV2,CVSNWRGGPDTQYF,TGTGTCAGCAACTGGCGGGGGGGCCCAGATACGCAGTATTTT
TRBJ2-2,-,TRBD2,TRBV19,CASMVASGGVGELFF,TGCGCCAGTATGGTGGCTAGCGGGGGGGTCGGGGAGCTGTTTTTT
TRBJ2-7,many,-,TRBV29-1,CSVALGSYEQYF,TGCAGCGTTGCACTGGGTTCCTACGAGCAGTACTTC
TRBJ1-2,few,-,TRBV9,CASSGLGRASYTF,TGTGCCAGCAGCGGTCTAGGACGAGCGAGCTACACCTTC
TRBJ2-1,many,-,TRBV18,CASSPPSQSNEQFF,TGTGCCAGCTCACCACCCAGCCAAAGTAATGAGCAGTTCTTC
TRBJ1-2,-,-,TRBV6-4,CASSDGAGNYGYTF,TGTGCCAGCAGTGATGGGGCAGGGAACTATGGCTACACCTTC
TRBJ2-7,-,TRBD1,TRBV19,CASSISGTGSYEQYF,TGTGCCAGTAGTATCTCCGGGACAGGGTCCTACGAGCAGTACTTC
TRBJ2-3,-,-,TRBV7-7,CASSVGTGGTDTQYF,TGTGCTAGCAGCGTGGGAACAGGAGGCACAGATACGCAGTATTTT
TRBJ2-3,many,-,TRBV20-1,CSAREWVGPTDTQYF,TGCAGTGCTAGAGAATGGGTGGGCCCCACAGATACGCAGTATTTT
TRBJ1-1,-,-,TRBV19,CASSQQRTNTEAFF,TGTGCCAGTAGTCAACAGAGAACAAACACTGAAGCTTTCTTT
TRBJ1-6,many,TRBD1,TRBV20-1,CSAGTVPPLHF,TGCAGTGCTGGGACAGTACCACCCCTCCACTTT
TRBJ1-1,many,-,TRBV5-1,CASSLGGARTEAFF,TGCGCCAGCAGCTTGGGGGGGGCGCGGACTGAAGCTTTCTTT
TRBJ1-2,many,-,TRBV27,CASSLRGGHGYTF,TGTGCCAGCAGTTTACGTGGGGGGCACGGCTACACCTTC
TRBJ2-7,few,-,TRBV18,CASSPPPRTRSVWEQYF,TGTGCCAGCTCACCACCTCCCAGGACGCGATCGGTTTGGGAGCAGTACTTC
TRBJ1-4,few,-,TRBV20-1,CSASEEPEKLFF,TGCAGTGCTAGTGAGGAACCTGAAAAACTGTTTTTT
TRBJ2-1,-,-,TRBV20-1,CSAKFSSYNEQFF,TGCAGTGCTAAATTTAGCTCCTACAATGAGCAGTTCTTC
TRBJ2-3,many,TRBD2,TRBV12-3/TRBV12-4,CASRPGLAASDTQYF,TGTGCCAGCAGGCCGGGACTAGCGGCTTCAGATACGCAGTATTTT
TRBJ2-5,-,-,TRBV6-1,CASRASLETQYF,TGTGCCAGCAGGGCTAGCCTGGAGACCCAGTACTTC
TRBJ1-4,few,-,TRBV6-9,CASSYRGNEKLFF,TGTGCCAGCAGTTACCGGGGAAATGAAAAACTGTTTTTT
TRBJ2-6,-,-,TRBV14,CASSPFRRASGANVLTF,TGTGCCAGCAGCCCTTTCCGACGGGCGTCTGGGGCCAACGTCCTGACTTTC
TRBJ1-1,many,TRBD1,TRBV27,CASSLSDRWGTEAFF,TGTGCCAGCAGTTTATCGGACAGGTGGGGCACTGAAGCTTTCTTT
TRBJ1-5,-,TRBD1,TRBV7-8,CASSPNHDREGQPQHF,TGTGCCAGCAGCCCAAACCACGACAGGGAAGGTCAGCCCCAGCATTTT